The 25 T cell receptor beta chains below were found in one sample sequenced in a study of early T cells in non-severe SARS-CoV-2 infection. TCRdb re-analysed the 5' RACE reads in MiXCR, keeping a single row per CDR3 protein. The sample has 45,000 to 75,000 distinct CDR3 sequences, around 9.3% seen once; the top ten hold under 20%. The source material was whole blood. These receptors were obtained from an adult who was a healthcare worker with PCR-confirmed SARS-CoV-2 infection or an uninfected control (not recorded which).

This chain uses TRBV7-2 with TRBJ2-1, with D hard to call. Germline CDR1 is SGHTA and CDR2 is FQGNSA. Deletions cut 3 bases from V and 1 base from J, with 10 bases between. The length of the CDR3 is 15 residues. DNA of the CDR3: TGTGCCAGCAGCTTTGGCGGAACTTCCTACAATGAGCAGTTCTTC. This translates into CASSFGGTSYNEQFF.

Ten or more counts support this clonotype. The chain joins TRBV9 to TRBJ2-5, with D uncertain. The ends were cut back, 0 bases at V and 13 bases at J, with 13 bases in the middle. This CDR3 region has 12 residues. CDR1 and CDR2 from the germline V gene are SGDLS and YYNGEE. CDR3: CASSVVDGSLYF. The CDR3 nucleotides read TGTGCCAGCAGCGTAGTGGACGGGTCGCTGTACTTC.

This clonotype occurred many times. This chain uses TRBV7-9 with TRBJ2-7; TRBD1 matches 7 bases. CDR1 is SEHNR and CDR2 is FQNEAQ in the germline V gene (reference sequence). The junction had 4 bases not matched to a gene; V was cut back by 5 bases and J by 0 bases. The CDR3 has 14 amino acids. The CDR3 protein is CASSPRDSSYEQYF. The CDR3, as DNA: TGTGCCAGCAGCCCTCGGGACAGCTCCTACGAGCAGTACTTC.

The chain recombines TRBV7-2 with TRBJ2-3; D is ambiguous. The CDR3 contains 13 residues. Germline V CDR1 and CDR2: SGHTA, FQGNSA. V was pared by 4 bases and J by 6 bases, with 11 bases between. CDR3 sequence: CASSSYLEDTQYF. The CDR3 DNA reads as TGTGCCAGCAGCTCCTATCTAGAGGATACGCAGTATTTT.

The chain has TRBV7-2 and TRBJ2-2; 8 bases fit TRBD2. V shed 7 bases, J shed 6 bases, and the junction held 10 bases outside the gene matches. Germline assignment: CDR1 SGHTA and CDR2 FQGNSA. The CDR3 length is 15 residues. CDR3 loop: CASKALSGSAGELFF. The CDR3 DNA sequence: TGTGCCAGCAAGGCCCTCAGCGGGAGTGCCGGGGAGCTGTTTTTT.

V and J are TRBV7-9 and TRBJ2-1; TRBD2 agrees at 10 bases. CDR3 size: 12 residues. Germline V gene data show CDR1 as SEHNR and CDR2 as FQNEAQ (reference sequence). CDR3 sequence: CDTSGKYNEQFF. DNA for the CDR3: TGTGACACTAGCGGGAAGTACAATGAGCAGTTCTTC.

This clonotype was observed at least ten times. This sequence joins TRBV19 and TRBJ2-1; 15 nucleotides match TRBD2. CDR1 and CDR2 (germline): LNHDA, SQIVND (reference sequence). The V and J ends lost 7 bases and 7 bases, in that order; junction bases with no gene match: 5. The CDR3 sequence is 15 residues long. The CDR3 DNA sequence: TGTGCCAGTACTCCGGGACTAGCGGGAGGAAATGAGCAGTTCTTC. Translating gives CASTPGLAGGNEQFF.

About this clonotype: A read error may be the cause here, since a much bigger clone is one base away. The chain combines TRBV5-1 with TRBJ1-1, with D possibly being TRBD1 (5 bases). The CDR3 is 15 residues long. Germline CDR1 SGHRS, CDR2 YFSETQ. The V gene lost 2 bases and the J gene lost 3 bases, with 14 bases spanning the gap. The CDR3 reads CASSFGGSKDTEAFF. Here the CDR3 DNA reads TGCGCCAGCAGCTTCGGGGGAAGTAAGGACACTGAAGCTTTCTTT.

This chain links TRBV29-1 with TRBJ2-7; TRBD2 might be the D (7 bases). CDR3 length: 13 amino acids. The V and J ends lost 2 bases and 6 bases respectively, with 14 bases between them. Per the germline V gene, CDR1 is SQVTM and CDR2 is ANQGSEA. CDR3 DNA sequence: TGCAGCGTTGAATCTAGGGGGGGAAGCGAGCAGTACTTC. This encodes CSVESRGGSEQYF.

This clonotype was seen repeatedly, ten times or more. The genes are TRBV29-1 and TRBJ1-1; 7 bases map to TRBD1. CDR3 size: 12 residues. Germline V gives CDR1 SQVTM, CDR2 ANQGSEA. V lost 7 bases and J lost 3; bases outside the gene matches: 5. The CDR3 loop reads CSGTQGYTEAFF. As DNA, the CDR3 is TGCAGCGGAACACAGGGGTACACTGAAGCTTTCTTT. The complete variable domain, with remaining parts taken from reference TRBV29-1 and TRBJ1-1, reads SAVISQKPSRDICQRGTSLTIQCQVDSQVTMMFWYRQQPGQSLTLIATANQGSEATYESGFVIDKFPISRPNLTFSTLTVSNMSPEDSSIYLCSGTQGYTEAFFGQGTRLTVV.

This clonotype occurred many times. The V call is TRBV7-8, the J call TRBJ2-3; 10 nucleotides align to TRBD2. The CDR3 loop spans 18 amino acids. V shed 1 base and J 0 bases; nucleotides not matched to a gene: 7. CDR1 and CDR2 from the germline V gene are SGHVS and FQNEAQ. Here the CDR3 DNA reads TGTGCCAGCAGCTTAGTGGCGACTAGCGGGCGCAGCACAGATACGCAGTATTTT. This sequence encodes CASSLVATSGRSTDTQYF. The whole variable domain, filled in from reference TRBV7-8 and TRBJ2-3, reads GAGVSQSPRYKVAKRGQDVALRCDPISGHVSLFWYQQALGQGPEFLTYFQNEAQLDKSGLPSDRFFAERPEGSVSTLKIQRTQQEDSAVYLCASSLVATSGRSTDTQYFGPGTRLTVL.

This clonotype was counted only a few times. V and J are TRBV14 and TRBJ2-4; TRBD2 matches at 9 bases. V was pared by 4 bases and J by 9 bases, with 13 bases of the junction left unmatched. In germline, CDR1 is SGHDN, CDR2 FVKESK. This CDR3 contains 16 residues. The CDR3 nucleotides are TGTGCCAGCAGCCCCCGACCTAGCGGGATAGGGAGCATTCAGTACTTC. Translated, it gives CASSPRPSGIGSIQYF.

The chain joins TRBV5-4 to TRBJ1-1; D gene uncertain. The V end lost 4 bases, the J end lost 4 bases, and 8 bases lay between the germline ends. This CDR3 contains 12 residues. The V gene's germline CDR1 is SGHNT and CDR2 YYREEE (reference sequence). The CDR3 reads CASSNSVTEAFF. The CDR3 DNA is TGTGCCAGCAGCAACAGTGTCACTGAAGCTTTCTTT.

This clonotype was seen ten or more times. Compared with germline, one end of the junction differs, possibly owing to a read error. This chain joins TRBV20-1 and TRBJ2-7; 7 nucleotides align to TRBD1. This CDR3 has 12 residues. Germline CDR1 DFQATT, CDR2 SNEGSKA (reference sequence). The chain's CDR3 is CSARQGDRDQNF. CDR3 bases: TGCAGTGCTAGGCAAGGAGACAGGGATCAGAACTTC.

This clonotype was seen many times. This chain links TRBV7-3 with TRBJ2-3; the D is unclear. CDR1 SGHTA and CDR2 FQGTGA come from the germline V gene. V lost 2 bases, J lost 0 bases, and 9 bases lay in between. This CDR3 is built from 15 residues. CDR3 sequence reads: CASSLSALSTDTQYF. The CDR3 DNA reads TGTGCCAGCAGCTTATCAGCGCTTAGCACAGATACGCAGTATTTT.

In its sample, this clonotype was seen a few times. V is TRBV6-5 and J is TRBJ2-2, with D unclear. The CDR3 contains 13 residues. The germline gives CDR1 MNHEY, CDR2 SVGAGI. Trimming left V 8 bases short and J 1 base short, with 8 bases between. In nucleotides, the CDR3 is TGTGCCAGCGACATAAGGAACACCGGGGAGCTGTTTTTT. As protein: CASDIRNTGELFF.

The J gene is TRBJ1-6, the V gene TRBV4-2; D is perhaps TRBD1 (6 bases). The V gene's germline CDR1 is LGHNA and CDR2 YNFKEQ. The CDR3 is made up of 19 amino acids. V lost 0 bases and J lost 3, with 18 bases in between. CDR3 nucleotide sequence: TGTGCCAGCAGCCAAGAATCTGTTGTGGGGGGCAGCTATAATTCACCCCTCCACTTT. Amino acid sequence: CASSQESVVGGSYNSPLHF.

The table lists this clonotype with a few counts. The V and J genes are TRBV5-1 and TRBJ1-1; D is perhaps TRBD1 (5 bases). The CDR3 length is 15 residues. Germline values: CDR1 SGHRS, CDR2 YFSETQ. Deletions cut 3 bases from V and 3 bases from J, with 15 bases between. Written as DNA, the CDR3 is TGCGCCAGCAGCTCGGGACCCGGAGGAGACACTGAAGCTTTCTTT. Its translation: CASSSGPGGDTEAFF.

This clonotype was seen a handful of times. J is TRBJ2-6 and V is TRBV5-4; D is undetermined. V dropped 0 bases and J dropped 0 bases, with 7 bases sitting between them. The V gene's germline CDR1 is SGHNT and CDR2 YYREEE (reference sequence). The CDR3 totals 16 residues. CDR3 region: CASSLGPGSGANVLTF. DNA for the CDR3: TGTGCCAGCAGCTTGGGCCCGGGCTCTGGGGCCAACGTCCTGACTTTC.

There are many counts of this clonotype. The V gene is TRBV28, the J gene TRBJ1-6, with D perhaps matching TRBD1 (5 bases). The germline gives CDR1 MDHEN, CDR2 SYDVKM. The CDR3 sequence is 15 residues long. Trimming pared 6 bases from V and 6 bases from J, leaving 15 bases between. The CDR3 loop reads CASSKTTGLNSPLHF. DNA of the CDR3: TGTGCCAGCAGCAAAACCACAGGACTTAATTCACCCCTCCACTTT.

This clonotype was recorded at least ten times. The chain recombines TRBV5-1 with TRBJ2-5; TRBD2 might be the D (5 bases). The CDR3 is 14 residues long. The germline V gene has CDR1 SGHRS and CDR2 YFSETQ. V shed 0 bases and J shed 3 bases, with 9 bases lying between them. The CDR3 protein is CASSLGPGEETQYF. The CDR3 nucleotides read TGCGCCAGCAGCTTGGGCCCCGGGGAAGAGACCCAGTACTTC.

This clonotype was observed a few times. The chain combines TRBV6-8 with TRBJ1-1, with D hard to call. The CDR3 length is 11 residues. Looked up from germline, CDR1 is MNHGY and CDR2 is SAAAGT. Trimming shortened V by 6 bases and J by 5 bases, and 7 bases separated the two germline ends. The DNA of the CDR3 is TGTGCCAGCAGGGTAGGGACTGAAGCTTTCTTT. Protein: CASRVGTEAFF.

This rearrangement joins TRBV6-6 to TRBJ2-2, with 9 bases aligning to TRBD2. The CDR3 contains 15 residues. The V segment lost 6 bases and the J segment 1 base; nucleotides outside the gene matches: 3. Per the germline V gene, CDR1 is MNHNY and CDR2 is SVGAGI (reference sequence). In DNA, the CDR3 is TGTGCCAGCAGGTTTAGCGGGGGGAACACCGGGGAGCTGTTTTTT. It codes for CASRFSGGNTGELFF.

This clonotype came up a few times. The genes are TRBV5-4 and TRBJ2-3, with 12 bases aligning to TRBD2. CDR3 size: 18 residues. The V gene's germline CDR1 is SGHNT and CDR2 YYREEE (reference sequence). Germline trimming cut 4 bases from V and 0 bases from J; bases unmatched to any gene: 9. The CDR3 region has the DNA TGTGCCAGCAGCGGGGGACTAGCGGGCCTATCTAGCACAGATACGCAGTATTTT. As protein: CASSGGLAGLSSTDTQYF.

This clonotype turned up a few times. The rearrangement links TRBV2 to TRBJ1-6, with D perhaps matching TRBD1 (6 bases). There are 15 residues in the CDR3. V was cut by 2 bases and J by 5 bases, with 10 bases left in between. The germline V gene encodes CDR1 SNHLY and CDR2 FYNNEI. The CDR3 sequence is CASSERAGDNSPLHF. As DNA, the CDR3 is TGTGCCAGCAGTGAAAGGGCAGGGGATAATTCACCCCTCCACTTT.